This T cell receptor (beta chain) was found in a study of post-analysis software for immune sequencing data (dated by TCRdb to about 2015). General notes on the study: Recorded disease courses included relapsing-remitting, secondary progressive and progressive-relapsing multiple sclerosis, with some patients lacking subtype annotation. The multiple sclerosis patient repertoires were compared with roughly twelve previously published healthy control repertoires from donors aged roughly 6 to 27 years. A subset of samples was prepared in parallel using single-end sample barcoding, then pooled and co-amplified after Illumina adapter ligation.

In the case of this clonotype: Its recognized antigen is unknown. The record has no base qualities; no much larger clone is one base away.

Library preparation used PCR. This sample was sequenced with an Illumina HiSeq 2500. To reduce PCR and sequencing biases, unique molecular identifiers were built into the TCR beta cDNA libraries. Per 1 to 10 million input T cells, 500,000 or so cDNA molecules were obtained, such that each molecule approximated one T cell. The patient libraries were prepared and sequenced with the same protocol used for the earlier healthy control dataset. Within a given batch, samples were prepared together, multiplexed and sequenced on the same HiSeq lane. Regarding the original processing steps: Raw barcoded reads were processed with MIGEC, discarding single-read molecular identifier groups before consensus assembly and CDR3 extraction. VDJtools was used for post-analysis of the clonotype tables, with diversity normalized by down-sampling every dataset to the smallest sample size. Repertoire overlap clustering matched CDR3 amino acid but not nucleotide sequences to correct batch-related cross-sample contamination. In-frame beta chains were kept once TCRdb had trimmed the public reads at Q25 with fastp and called clones with MiXCR. Each entry is one CDR3 protein sequence, shown with its most common DNA and genes. These V and J calls rely on TCRdb rather than the paper's analysis. For this sample the table gives roughly 650,000 distinct CDR3 sequences, of which around 64% were detected only once. The ten largest account for about 11% of the sample.

From the cysteine up to the phenylalanine, the CDR3 has a length of 22 residues. Of all the DNA, just the CDR3 is kept, 66 bases in frame from base 1. For CDR1 and CDR2, the germline V gene (reference sequence) lists DFQATT and SNEGSKA. For this chain, trimming is 3 bases at the V end and 0 bases at the J end, and the number of junction bases without a gene match is 19. The study at large found these results: Strong co-clustering of samples prepared in the same batch was shown by direct clustering with F measure, prompting a batch-effect correction. Significantly lower normalized Chao1 diversity was found in multiple sclerosis patients than in controls, suggesting substantial peripheral T-cell clonal expansion. The multiple sclerosis patient group was slightly younger than the control group. Patients showed significantly higher frequencies than controls for roughly five TRBV segments, among them TRBV5-6, TRBV5-1 and TRBV20-1.

TCR beta repertoires were profiled from peripheral blood of over 10 young patients with multiple sclerosis to demonstrate the VDJtools post-analysis software. The multiple sclerosis patients were children and adolescents ranging in age from roughly 6 to 15 years. The V and J segments used are TRBV20-1 and TRBJ2-1; TRBD2 fits 14 bases in the junction. The origin of this receptor is a girl aged 2-10 years with multiple sclerosis. The sequenced material came from blood. The DNA sequence reads TGCAGTGCTAGGTTTATCCCGGGACTAGCGGGAGCTCACCTTAGCTCCTACAATGAGCAGTTCTTC. The encoded protein is CSARFIPGLAGAHLSSYNEQFF.